Each of the 11 T cell receptor beta chains below was sequenced from the same sample in a study of blood T cell repertoires in COVID-19 (dated by TCRdb to between 2020 and 2021). To prepare the library, the immunoSEQ multiplex PCR assay was applied. TCRdb obtained this table from immuneACCESS and retained in-frame rearrangements with V and J assigned. These tables miss some clones; where compared with another copy, unresolved V genes account for less than half of the shortfall, and the remainder is unexplained. The sample profile shows 190,000 or so clones; roughly 88% of them were found once. About 4.1% of the sample rests with the top ten. The sample was peripheral blood. The receptors were gathered from a woman aged 25 to 39 with acute or convalescent COVID-19.

The chain has TRBV6-6 and TRBJ2-1, with 7 bases that match TRBD2. With 5 bases clipped from V and 0 bases from J, the junction kept 7 bases outside the gene matches. Germline CDR1 and CDR2: MNHNY and SVGAGI (reference sequence). The CDR3 loop spans 16 amino acids. The DNA of the CDR3 is TGTGCCAGCAGTCCTAGCGGAGGACTCTCCTACAATGAGCAGTTCTTC. This codes for CASSPSGGLSYNEQFF.

The table lists this clone with a count of one. This chain connects TRBV11-3 to TRBJ2-7; 8 nucleotides line up with TRBD1. J gave up 4 bases and V 1 base, and 3 bases lay outside the gene matches. Per germline, CDR1 SGHNT and CDR2 YENEEA. The CDR3 consists of 14 residues. CDR3 residues: CASSLAGGGYEQYF. The CDR3 DNA reads as TGTGCCAGCAGCTTAGCAGGGGGCGGATACGAGCAGTACTTC.

CDR3 loop: CASSIAHGGNTEAFF. Written as DNA, the CDR3 is TGTGCCAGTAGTATAGCCCACGGGGGGAACACTGAAGCTTTCTTT. The chain recombines TRBV19 with TRBJ1-1; D is possibly TRBD1 (5 bases). CDR3 size: 15 residues. Trimming took off 1 base at V and 1 base at J, with 10 bases between the two ends. The germline V gene has CDR1 LNHDA and CDR2 SQIVND (reference sequence).

The chain has TRBV6-2 or TRBV6-3 and TRBJ2-5; D not certain. V was trimmed by 2 bases and J by 2 bases, leaving 12 bases between them. CDR3 length equals 15 residues. Germline V gene sequence: CDR1 MNHEY, CDR2 SVGEGT. Here the CDR3 DNA reads TGTGCCAGCAGTTACCATGCGAGGCTGCAAGAGACCCAGTACTTC. It is translated as CASSYHARLQETQYF.

This sequence joins TRBV24-1 and TRBJ2-1; TRBD2 agrees at 14 bases. This CDR3 region has 17 residues. J was trimmed by 6 bases and V by 3 bases; bases with no gene match: 6. Germline V gene data show CDR1 as KGHDR and CDR2 as SFDVKD. The CDR3 DNA reads as TGTGCCACCAGTGATCCCTCGACTAGCGGGAGGGCCAATGAGCAGTTCTTC. It translates to CATSDPSTSGRANEQFF.

V gene TRBV5-1 combines with J gene TRBJ2-3; 7 nucleotides line up with TRBD2. Germline lookup yields CDR1 SGHRS and CDR2 YFSETQ. J gave up 2 bases and V 4 bases, and 4 bases lay outside the gene matches. The CDR3 has 14 residues. CDR3 in amino acids: CASSPGTTTDTQYF. The CDR3 region has the DNA TGCGCCAGCAGCCCCGGGACTACCACAGATACGCAGTATTTT. The full variable domain, its missing parts supplied by reference TRBV5-1 and TRBJ2-3, is KAGVTQTPRYLIKTRGQQVTLSCSPISGHRSVSWYQQTPGQGLQFLFEYFSETQRNKGNFPGRFSGRQFSNSRSEMNVSTLELGDSALYLCASSPGTTTDTQYFGPGTRLTVL.

This clone was counted once. J is TRBJ2-3 and V is TRBV5-1; D may be TRBD1 (5 bases). Trimming left V 0 bases short and J 0 bases short, with 11 bases between. This CDR3 comprises 16 residues. Germline V gene data show CDR1 as SGHRS and CDR2 as YFSETQ. This CDR3 reads CASSLAGQTSTDTQYF. The CDR3 DNA is TGCGCCAGCAGCTTGGCCGGACAAACCAGCACAGATACGCAGTATTTT.

The genes are TRBV3-1 (or the pseudogene TRBV3-2) and TRBJ1-1, with 8 bases lining up with TRBD1. CDR1 and CDR2 (germline): LGHDT, YNNKEL (reference sequence). The ends lost 0 bases at V and 11 bases at J; junction bases unmatched: 5. The CDR3 runs 13 residues. Written as DNA, the CDR3 is TGTGCCAGCAGCCAAGATGGGGACAGGAAGGCTTTCTTT. It yields the protein CASSQDGDRKAFF.

The chain joins TRBV2 to TRBJ2-7, with TRBD2 matching over 13 bases. J was trimmed by 3 bases and V by 4 bases; bases with no gene match: 3. The CDR3 has 15 amino acids. The germline V gene encodes CDR1 SNHLY and CDR2 FYNNEI. The CDR3 nucleotides are TGTGCCAGCAGTGGACTAGCGGGAGGCTTCTACGAGCAGTACTTC. As protein: CASSGLAGGFYEQYF.

V usage is TRBV3-1 (or the pseudogene TRBV3-2) and J usage is TRBJ1-2, with D possibly TRBD1 on 5 matching bases. The germline V gene encodes CDR1 LGHDT and CDR2 YNNKEL (reference sequence). The ends were cut back, 4 bases at V and 0 bases at J, with 12 bases in the middle. This CDR3 spans 15 amino acids. This CDR3 reads CASSPRQYTNYGYTF. In DNA form, the CDR3 reads TGTGCCAGCAGCCCCAGACAGTACACTAACTATGGCTACACCTTC.

The J gene is TRBJ2-7, the V gene TRBV10-1; 7 nucleotides line up with TRBD1. CDR1 is WNHNN and CDR2 is SYGVQD in the germline V gene (reference sequence). The CDR3 has 13 amino acids. The junction had 7 bases not matched to a gene; V was cut back by 5 bases and J by 6 bases. The CDR3 region has the DNA TGCGCCAGCAGTCGGACAGGTTTGGGCGAGCAGTACTTC. It translates to CASSRTGLGEQYF.